The rows below give T cell receptor beta chains drawn from one sample of a study of blood T cell repertoires in COVID-19. Repertoires were generated with immunoSEQ multiplex PCR, while TCRdb's copy carries only in-frame clones and drops some. Of a few hundred thousand clones listed, just under 90% were seen once; the top ten hold roughly 6%. The sequencing sample was made of peripheral blood. The receptor source for this set is a woman aged 45-65 years with COVID-19, enrolled during active disease. Each CDR3 is given with its conserved first and last residue. A D gene is named only where the DNA matches it firmly. Some rows mark clone size as missing; the rest say once, few, many or name a class of expanded clone.

J: TRBJ1-2; V: TRBV7-2; D: TRBD1; size: .; CDR3: CASSRDRVYGYTF; DNA: TGTGCCAGCAGCAGGGACAGGGTCTATGGCTACACCTTC
J: TRBJ2-5; V: TRBV7-7; D: TRBD2; size: .; CDR3: CASSLGRGSGRLEETQYF; DNA: TGTGCCAGCAGCTTAGGGCGGGGTAGCGGGAGATTAGAAGAGACCCAGTACTTC
J: TRBJ2-5; V: TRBV4-3; D: TRBD1; size: .; CDR3: CASSPGTGRNGETQYF; DNA: TGCGCCAGCAGCCCAGGGACAGGGAGAAATGGGGAGACCCAGTACTTC
J: TRBJ2-5; V: TRBV5-1; D: .; size: .; CDR3: CATRAHQETQYF; DNA: TGCGCCACCCGCGCGCACCAAGAGACCCAGTACTTC
J: TRBJ2-1; V: TRBV29-1; D: TRBD1; size: .; CDR3: CSVGDRDEQFF; DNA: TGCAGCGTTGGAGACAGGGATGAGCAGTTCTTC
J: TRBJ1-1; V: TRBV2; D: .; size: .; CDR3: CASSSDRNTEAFF; DNA: TGTGCCAGCAGTAGCGACAGGAACACTGAAGCTTTCTTT
J: TRBJ2-3; V: TRBV5-4; D: .; size: .; CDR3: CASSLRETDTQYF; DNA: TGTGCCAGCAGCTTGAGGGAGACAGATACGCAGTATTTT
J: TRBJ2-1; V: TRBV7-9; D: .; size: few; CDR3: CASPSPPPFF; DNA: TGTGCCAGCCCTAGTCCCCCCCCGTTCTTC
J: TRBJ2-3; V: TRBV3-1/TRBV3-2; D: TRBD2; size: .; CDR3: CASSQDPLADLSTDTQYF; DNA: TGTGCCAGCAGCCAAGATCCTCTAGCGGATCTTAGCACAGATACGCAGTATTTT
J: TRBJ2-3; V: TRBV6-2/TRBV6-3; D: TRBD1; size: .; CDR3: CASSPGTGSTDTQYF; DNA: TGTGCCAGCAGTCCCGGGACAGGGAGCACAGATACGCAGTATTTT
J: TRBJ2-3; V: TRBV29-1; D: TRBD2; size: .; CDR3: CSGMGVSGSGGTDTQYF; DNA: TGCAGCGGGATGGGGGTTAGCGGGAGTGGGGGCACAGATACGCAGTATTTT
J: TRBJ1-1; V: TRBV15; D: .; size: .; CDR3: CATSRGGNGMNTEAFF; DNA: TGTGCCACCAGTAGAGGGGGAAACGGGATGAACACTGAAGCTTTCTTT
J: TRBJ2-6; V: TRBV11-2; D: .; size: .; CDR3: CASSLVSNVLTF; DNA: TGTGCCAGCAGCTTAGTCAGCAACGTCCTGACTTTC
J: TRBJ1-2; V: TRBV6-6; D: TRBD1; size: .; CDR3: CASSYRDRDTF; DNA: TGTGCCAGCAGTTATCGGGACAGGGACACCTTC
J: TRBJ2-1; V: TRBV7-2; D: .; size: .; CDR3: CASRADRTSYNEQFF; DNA: TGTGCCAGCAGGGCCGACAGGACGTCCTACAATGAGCAGTTCTTC
J: TRBJ2-7; V: TRBV5-1; D: TRBD2; size: few; CDR3: CASSFRLAGTYEQYF; DNA: TGCGCCAGCAGCTTCAGGCTAGCGGGGACCTACGAGCAGTACTTC
J: TRBJ2-7; V: TRBV7-9; D: .; size: .; CDR3: CASGQEDFSYEQYF; DNA: TGTGCCAGCGGCCAAGAGGACTTTAGCTACGAGCAGTACTTC
J: TRBJ2-2; V: TRBV5-1; D: TRBD1; size: .; CDR3: CASSSDRANTGELFF; DNA: TGCGCCAGCAGCTCCGACAGGGCGAACACCGGGGAGCTGTTTTTT
J: TRBJ2-7; V: TRBV5-1; D: .; size: once; CDR3: CASSYTGQSGEQYF; DNA: TGCGCCAGCAGCTATACGGGACAATCCGGCGAGCAGTACTTC
J: TRBJ2-1; V: TRBV9; D: TRBD2; size: .; CDR3: CASSTKTSGSNEQFF; DNA: TGTGCCAGCAGCACCAAGACTAGCGGGAGCAATGAGCAGTTCTTC
J: TRBJ2-2; V: TRBV24-1; D: .; size: .; CDR3: CATRPTGLGGELFF; DNA: TGTGCCACCAGACCAACAGGTCTAGGCGGGGAGCTGTTTTTT
J: TRBJ1-5; V: TRBV4-1; D: .; size: .; CDR3: CASSQGFGDSSNQPQHF; DNA: TGCGCCAGCAGCCAAGGGTTTGGCGACAGTAGCAATCAGCCCCAGCATTTT
J: TRBJ2-7; V: TRBV18; D: TRBD1; size: .; CDR3: CASSPSGTGSYEQYF; DNA: TGTGCCAGCTCACCGTCCGGGACAGGGTCCTACGAGCAGTACTTC
J: TRBJ1-6; V: TRBV6-2/TRBV6-3; D: .; size: .; CDR3: CASSAYYRSYNSPLHF; DNA: TGTGCCAGCAGTGCCTATTACAGGAGCTATAATTCACCCCTCCACTTT
J: TRBJ2-3; V: TRBV28; D: TRBD2; size: .; CDR3: CASSSQTSGSLTDTQYF; DNA: TGTGCCAGCAGTTCACAGACTAGCGGGAGCCTTACAGATACGCAGTATTTT
J: TRBJ2-3; V: TRBV2; D: TRBD2; size: once; CDR3: CASVDLAGSTDTQYF; DNA: TGTGCCAGCGTCGATCTAGCGGGTTCCACAGATACGCAGTATTTT
J: TRBJ1-1; V: TRBV5-1; D: .; size: .; CDR3: CASSLVPGNAEAFF; DNA: TGCGCCAGCAGCTTGGTGCCGGGAAACGCTGAAGCTTTCTTT
J: TRBJ2-7; V: TRBV11-1; D: .; size: .; CDR3: CASSPPTPGNYEQYF; DNA: TGTGCCAGCAGCCCCCCAACCCCGGGGAACTACGAGCAGTACTTC
J: TRBJ2-7; V: TRBV30; D: .; size: once; CDR3: CAWSVGTLYEQYF; DNA: TGTGCCTGGAGTGTAGGGACACTATACGAGCAGTACTTC
J: TRBJ2-5; V: TRBV9; D: TRBD2; size: .; CDR3: CASSVAGTSGGTQETQYF; DNA: TGTGCCAGCAGCGTAGCCGGGACTAGCGGCGGGACCCAAGAGACCCAGTACTTC
J: TRBJ2-7; V: TRBV2; D: TRBD1; size: .; CDR3: CASRPTGSYEQYF; DNA: TGTGCCAGCAGGCCGACAGGGTCCTACGAGCAGTACTTC
J: TRBJ1-5; V: TRBV19; D: TRBD1; size: .; CDR3: CASAQGVNQPQHF; DNA: TGTGCCAGCGCACAGGGGGTTAATCAGCCCCAGCATTTT
J: TRBJ2-7; V: TRBV5-1; D: TRBD2; size: .; CDR3: CASSAGGSGVYEQYF; DNA: TGCGCCAGCAGCGCGGGAGGCTCAGGGGTGTACGAGCAGTACTTC
J: TRBJ2-1; V: TRBV19; D: TRBD2; size: .; CDR3: CASMGVSGGNNEQFF; DNA: TGTGCCAGTATGGGGGTTAGCGGGGGCAACAATGAGCAGTTCTTC
J: TRBJ2-1; V: TRBV19; D: .; size: .; CDR3: CASSIDLTSVGNEQFF; DNA: TGTGCCAGTAGTATAGATCTAACTTCCGTTGGCAATGAGCAGTTCTTC
J: TRBJ1-3; V: TRBV6-1; D: .; size: .; CDR3: CASSEGWAQGGNTIYF; DNA: TGTGCCAGCAGTGAAGGTTGGGCACAGGGAGGAAACACCATATATTTT
J: TRBJ2-5; V: TRBV18; D: TRBD2; size: .; CDR3: CASSPSGGSVSGGETQYF; DNA: TGTGCCAGCTCACCATCGGGCGGGAGTGTGTCGGGAGGAGAGACCCAGTACTTC
J: TRBJ2-2; V: TRBV4-1; D: TRBD2; size: .; CDR3: CASSRSRGGGELFF; DNA: TGCGCCAGCAGCCGTTCTCGGGGGGGCGGGGAGCTGTTTTTT
J: TRBJ1-5; V: TRBV6-5; D: .; size: .; CDR3: CASSSWGSNQPQHF; DNA: TGTGCCAGCAGTTCTTGGGGCAGCAATCAGCCCCAGCATTTT
J: TRBJ1-5; V: TRBV6-5; D: .; size: .; CDR3: CASSYGGKDQPQHF; DNA: TGTGCCAGCAGTTACGGGGGCAAGGATCAGCCCCAGCATTTT
J: TRBJ2-3; V: TRBV27; D: TRBD1; size: .; CDR3: CASSLGGPGTGGGTDTQYF; DNA: TGTGCCAGCAGTTTGGGGGGCCCCGGGACAGGGGGCGGCACAGATACGCAGTATTTT